The T cell receptor beta chain described here comes from a study of blood T cell repertoires in COVID-19. Germline lookup yields CDR1 MNHEY and CDR2 SVGAGI. Deletions cut 0 bases from V and 1 base from J, with 12 bases between. This CDR3 is 16 amino acids long. The protocol was immunoSEQ multiplex PCR, while the TCRdb copy is restricted to in-frame clones and leaves out a portion. The sample holds roughly 330,000 clones; 80% to 90% are singletons and the top ten take approximately 1.2%. This receptor was obtained from a woman aged 45-65 years with acute or convalescent COVID-19. Sequencing input: peripheral blood. This chain connects TRBV6-5 to TRBJ1-2, with D unclear. The chain's CDR3 is CASSYSTQFYNYGYTF. CDR3 DNA sequence: TGTGCCAGCAGTTACTCGACACAGTTCTATAACTATGGCTACACCTTC.